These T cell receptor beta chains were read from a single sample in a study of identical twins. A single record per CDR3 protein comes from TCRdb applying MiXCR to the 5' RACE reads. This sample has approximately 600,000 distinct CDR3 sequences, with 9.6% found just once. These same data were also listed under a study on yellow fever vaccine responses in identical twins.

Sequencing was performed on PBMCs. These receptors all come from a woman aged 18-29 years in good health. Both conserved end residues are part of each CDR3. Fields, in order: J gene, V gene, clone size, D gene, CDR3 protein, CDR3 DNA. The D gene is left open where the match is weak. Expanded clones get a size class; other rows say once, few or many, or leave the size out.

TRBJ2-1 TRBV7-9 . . CASSFFSDITDNEQFF TGTGCCAGCAGCTTTTTTTCGGACATAACGGACAATGAGCAGTTCTTC
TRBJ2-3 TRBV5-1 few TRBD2 CASSPVAGRDTQYF TGCGCCAGCAGCCCAGTAGCGGGGAGAGATACGCAGTATTTT
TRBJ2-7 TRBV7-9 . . CASSPRIAIYEQYF TGTGCCAGCAGCCCAAGAATAGCAATCTACGAGCAGTACTTC
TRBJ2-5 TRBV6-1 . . CASSADRDLRETQYF TGTGCCAGCAGCGCGGACAGAGACCTCCGGGAGACCCAGTACTTC
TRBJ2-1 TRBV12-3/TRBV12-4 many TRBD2 CASSLALGTSNEQFF TGTGCCAGCAGTTTAGCGCTGGGGACTAGTAATGAGCAGTTCTTC
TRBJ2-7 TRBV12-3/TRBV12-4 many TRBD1 CASSFEQGAGEQYF TGTGCCAGCAGTTTCGAACAGGGGGCGGGGGAGCAGTACTTC
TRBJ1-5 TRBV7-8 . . CASSPTAVPNQPQHF TGTGCCAGCAGCCCTACGGCGGTTCCCAATCAGCCCCAGCATTTT
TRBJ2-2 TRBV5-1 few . CASSSQDGTRNTGELFF TGCGCCAGCAGCTCACAAGACGGGACAAGGAACACCGGGGAGCTGTTTTTT
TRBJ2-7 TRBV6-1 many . CASGLYEQYF TGTGCCAGCGGACTCTACGAGCAGTACTTC
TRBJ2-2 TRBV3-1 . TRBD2 CASSRREAPGELFF TGTGCCAGCAGCCGGCGGGAGGCCCCCGGGGAGCTGTTTTTT
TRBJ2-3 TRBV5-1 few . CASSSQSTDTQYF TGCGCCAGCAGCTCCCAGAGCACAGATACGCAGTATTTT
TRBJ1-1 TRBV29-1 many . CSVGRVNTEAFF TGCAGCGTTGGACGGGTGAACACTGAAGCTTTCTTT
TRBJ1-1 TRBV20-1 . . CSASGVNTEAFF TGCAGTGCTAGTGGGGTGAACACTGAAGCTTTCTTT
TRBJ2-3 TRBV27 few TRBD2 CASSTRTSGGPTTDTQYF TGTGCCAGCAGTACCCGGACTAGCGGGGGACCTACCACAGATACGCAGTATTTT
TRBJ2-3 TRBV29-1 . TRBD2 CSGVGLAGQGRRTDTQYF TGCAGCGGGGTAGGACTAGCGGGTCAAGGTCGTCGCACAGATACGCAGTATTTT
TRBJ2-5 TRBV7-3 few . CASSSVQEETQYF TGTGCCAGCAGTTCGGTCCAGGAAGAGACCCAGTACTTC
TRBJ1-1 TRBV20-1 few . CSARDQRRMNTEAFF TGCAGTGCTAGAGATCAGAGAAGAATGAACACTGAAGCTTTCTTT
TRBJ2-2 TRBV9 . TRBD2 CASSVDIRLAGSPPTGELFF TGTGCCAGCAGCGTAGATATACGACTAGCGGGATCTCCCCCAACCGGGGAGCTGTTTTTT
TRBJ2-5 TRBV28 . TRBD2 CASIAIGGLAGEETQYF TGTGCCAGCATCGCGATAGGGGGACTAGCGGGAGAAGAGACCCAGTACTTC
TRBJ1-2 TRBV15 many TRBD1 CATSRTGQGYGYGYTF TGTGCCACCAGCAGAACGGGACAGGGGTACGGCTATGGCTACACCTTC
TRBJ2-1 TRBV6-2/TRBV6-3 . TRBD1 CASSLKGQVNSEQFF TGTGCCAGCAGCTTAAAGGGACAGGTAAATAGCGAGCAGTTCTTC
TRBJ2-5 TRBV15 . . CATSDPRGRETQYF TGTGCCACCAGCGATCCCCGGGGTCGGGAGACCCAGTACTTC
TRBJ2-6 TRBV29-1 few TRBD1 CSFTGTGASGANVLTF TGCAGCTTTACCGGGACAGGGGCCTCTGGGGCCAACGTCCTGACTTTC
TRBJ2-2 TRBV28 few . CASSLWIDGIGELFF TGTGCCAGCAGTTTATGGATTGACGGGATCGGGGAGCTGTTTTTT
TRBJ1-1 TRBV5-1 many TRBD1 CASSLRGQWNTEAFF TGCGCCAGCAGCTTGAGGGGACAGTGGAACACTGAAGCTTTCTTT
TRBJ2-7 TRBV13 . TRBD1 CASSRRGDRGHEQYF TGTGCCAGCAGCCGAAGGGGTGACAGGGGCCACGAGCAGTACTTC
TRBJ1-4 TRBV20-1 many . CSAVGGRDEKLFF TGCAGTGCTGTGGGAGGGAGGGATGAAAAACTGTTTTTT
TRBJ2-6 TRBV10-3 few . CAIRGDGANVLTF TGTGCCATCAGAGGGGATGGGGCCAACGTCCTGACTTTC
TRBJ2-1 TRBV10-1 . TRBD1 CASGTTGGNEQFF TGCGCCAGCGGGACGACAGGGGGCAATGAGCAGTTCTTC
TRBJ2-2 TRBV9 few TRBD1 CASSVALGTGTGELFF TGTGCCAGCAGCGTAGCTCTTGGGACAGGCACCGGGGAGCTGTTTTTT
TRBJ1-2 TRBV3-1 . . CASSQVSDGYTF TGTGCCAGCAGCCAAGTCAGTGATGGCTACACCTTC
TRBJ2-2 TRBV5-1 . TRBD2 CASSLESSGSSGELFF TGCGCCAGCAGCTTGGAAAGTAGCGGGAGCTCCGGGGAGCTGTTTTTT